Following are 12 T cell receptor beta chains from one sample sequenced in a study of T cells in Graves' hyperthyroidism and ophthalmopathy. The CDR3 regions of TCR beta were amplified from RNA transcripts. HTBI primers were used for first-round RT-PCR of the TCR CDR3. TCRdb reprocessed the multiplex PCR reads with MiXCR, giving one entry per CDR3 protein. The sample contains around 720,000 distinct CDR3 sequences, under 45% of which appear only once. Sequenced sample: blood. Source of these receptors: a woman aged 40 to 50 with Graves' hyperthyroidism.

This clonotype was seen at least ten times. The chain employs TRBV7-3 and TRBJ2-6; D remains ambiguous. V lost 2 bases and J 6 bases, leaving 8 bases between the germline ends. The CDR3 totals 14 residues. Germline V gives CDR1 SGHTA, CDR2 FQGTGA. The DNA for the CDR3 is TGTGCCAGCAGCTTAGACTCCCTGGCCAACGTCCTGACTTTC. Protein: CASSLDSLANVLTF.

Only one count was recorded for this clonotype. V is TRBV6-5 and J is TRBJ2-3; the D is unclear. This CDR3 contains 12 residues. Germline lookup yields CDR1 MNHEY and CDR2 SVGAGI. V lost 9 bases, J lost 0 bases, and 7 bases lay in between. CDR3 residues: CASRASTDTQYF. The CDR3 DNA sequence: TGTGCCAGTAGGGCTAGCACAGATACGCAGTATTTT.

This clonotype has at least ten counts. The chain has TRBV7-2 and TRBJ1-1; no clear D. The germline gives CDR1 SGHTA, CDR2 FQGNSA. The CDR3 covers 12 residues. Trimming shortened V by 4 bases and J by 1 base, and 4 bases separated the two germline ends. This CDR3 is CASSYWNTEAFF. The CDR3 nucleotides are TGTGCCAGCAGCTACTGGAACACTGAAGCTTTCTTT.

CDR3 nucleotide sequence: TGTGCCAGCAGCTTATATATAGGGGAGTACGAGCAGTACTTC. This sequence encodes CASSLYIGEYEQYF. The rearrangement uses TRBV7-8 and TRBJ2-7; D tentatively reads TRBD1 or TRBD2 (5 bases each). Trimming left V 2 bases short and J 4 bases short, with 12 bases between. This CDR3 has 14 amino acids. Germline CDR1 SGHVS, CDR2 FQNEAQ.

This clonotype was counted at least ten times. V gene TRBV10-3 combines with J gene TRBJ2-2; no firm D call. Germline CDR1 is ENHRY and CDR2 is SYGVKD. The CDR3 sequence is 16 residues long. V was trimmed by 1 base and J by 3 bases, leaving 12 bases between them. The CDR3 DNA reads TGTGCCATCAGTGAGTGGGGTGAAAGATACACCGGGGAGCTGTTTTTT. Its protein is CAISEWGERYTGELFF.

The rearrangement links TRBV2 to TRBJ2-7; the match to TRBD1 covers 9 bases. This CDR3 has 14 amino acids. Unmatched junction bases numbered 5, after V lost 1 base and J lost 7 bases. Germline CDR1 is SNHLY and CDR2 is FYNNEI. CDR3: CASSEGDREGEQYF. The CDR3 DNA reads as TGTGCCAGCAGTGAAGGGGACAGGGAAGGTGAGCAGTACTTC.

Note on this clonotype: The germline gene is not matched at one end of the junction; a read error may be the cause. The V gene is TRBV10-3, the J gene TRBJ2-2; possibly TRBD2 for D (6 bases). Germline CDR1 is ENHRY and CDR2 is SYGVKD. This CDR3 region has 13 residues. In nucleotides, the CDR3 is TGTGCCATTGAGGAGGGAGACACCGAGGAGCTGTTTTTT. It translates to CAIEEGDTEELFF.

Concerning this clonotype itself: A much larger clone sits a single nucleotide away, making a read error possible. The chain joins TRBV7-9 to TRBJ1-2; D gene uncertain. CDR1 is SEHNR, CDR2 FQNEAQ, per germline (reference sequence). Trimming cost V 5 bases and J 8 bases, with 12 bases left between them. The CDR3 runs to 12 residues. This CDR3 is CASSGPQTGYTF. The CDR3 coding sequence is TGTGCCAGCAGCGGCCCCCAGACGGGCTACACCTTC.

V is TRBV7-9 and J is TRBJ2-7; no firm D call. Between the trimmed V and J ends, which lost 5 bases and 2 bases, there was a span of 10 bases. The CDR3 runs to 13 residues. Per germline, CDR1 SEHNR and CDR2 FQNEAQ (reference sequence). The CDR3 region is CASSPFEAYEQYF. The CDR3 coding sequence is TGTGCCAGCAGCCCCTTTGAGGCCTACGAGCAGTACTTC.

This clonotype was observed a handful of times. The chain is built from TRBV12-3 or TRBV12-4 and TRBJ2-7; 12 bases align to TRBD2. J gave up 5 bases and V 3 bases, and 8 bases lay outside the gene matches. The CDR3 is 16 amino acids. CDR3 sequence reads: CASSFMTSGSLNEQYF. The DNA of the CDR3 is TGTGCCAGCAGTTTCATGACTAGCGGGAGTCTAAACGAGCAGTACTTC.

This clonotype occurred many times. This rearrangement joins TRBV2 to TRBJ2-7; D is unresolved. Germline-derived CDR1 and CDR2 are SNHLY and FYNNEI. The CDR3 is made up of 13 amino acids. Trimming left V 0 bases short and J 2 bases short, with 5 bases between. The CDR3, as DNA: TGTGCCAGCAGTGAAGCCCCTCCCTACGAGCAGTACTTC. Its translation: CASSEAPPYEQYF. The complete variable domain, with remaining parts taken from reference TRBV2 and TRBJ2-7, reads EPEVTQTPSHQVTQMGQEVILRCVPISNHLYFYWYRQILGQKVEFLVSFYNNEISEKSEIFDDQFSVERPDGSNFTLKIRSTKLEDSAMYFCASSEAPPYEQYFGPGTRLTVT.

This clonotype showed up many times. The chain has TRBV7-2 and TRBJ1-6; D not certain. Per germline, CDR1 SGHTA and CDR2 FQGNSA. The CDR3 runs 15 residues. Between the trimmed V and J ends, which lost 5 bases and 11 bases, there was a span of 19 bases. CDR3 nucleotide sequence: TGTGCCAGCAGCCAAGATATCAAGGAAGGTGCACCCCTCCACTTT. Its protein is CASSQDIKEGAPLHF. Looking up the rest from reference TRBV7-2 and TRBJ1-6 gives the full variable domain: GAGVSQSPSNKVTEKGKDVELRCDPISGHTALYWYRQSLGQGLEFLIYFQGNSAPDKSGLPSDRFSAERTGGSVSTLTIQRTQQEDSAVYLCASSQDIKEGAPLHFGNGTRLTVT.